Given below is one TCR beta chain in context. The antigen is not known. Assay used: immunoSEQ multiplex PCR; TCRdb lists only in-frame clones, some missing. The sample holds 80,000 to 85,000 clones, approximately 89% seen once. These data belong to a study of T cell responses to AZD1222 COVID-19 vaccine. V was shortened by 2 bases and J by 3 bases, with 12 bases between the two germline ends. CDR1 is MDHEN, CDR2 SYDVKM, per germline. The CDR3 contains 15 residues. Overall study findings and caveats: Baseline serology detected seropositivity in only six or seven AZD1222 recipients.

Combined were second doses at about 4 or about 12 weeks. This chain links TRBV28 with TRBJ2-3, with D perhaps matching TRBD2 (6 bases). The sequence was collected from an adult who received the AZD1222 COVID-19 vaccine. The sample consisted of peripheral blood, taken 28 days after the second AZD1222 dose. The CDR3 is CASSLEGGLTDTQYF. The CDR3 DNA reads TGTGCCAGCAGTTTAGAGGGAGGATTGACAGATACGCAGTATTTT.